This is a list of T cell receptor beta chains from one sample in a study of control samples from healthy donors and cancer patients. Method: immunoSEQ multiplex PCR; TCRdb's copy keeps in-frame clones and lacks some. The repertoire includes roughly 100,000 clones, roughly 92% of them detected once, and approximately 3% sits in the top ten. Sequencing input: blood. Receptor source: a human donor in good health. The donor label of this sample is uncertain. CDR3s include the opening cysteine and the closing phenylalanine or tryptophan. A D gene is named only where the DNA matches it firmly. Clone size appears in some rows only: once, few, many, or a class for an expanded clone.

d_gene,abundance,v_gene,j_gene,CDR3aa,CDR3nt
TRBD1,NA,TRBV5-5,TRBJ2-3,CASSSTGQHTDTQYF,TGTGCCAGCAGCTCGACGGGACAGCACACAGATACGCAGTATTTT
NA,once,TRBV20-1,TRBJ1-4,CSASRADRRDEKLFF,TGCAGTGCTAGTCGGGCAGATAGGCGAGATGAAAAACTGTTTTTT
TRBD1,NA,TRBV11-2,TRBJ2-3,CASSSTGGAADTQYF,TGTGCCAGCAGCTCGACAGGGGGCGCCGCAGATACGCAGTATTTT
NA,NA,TRBV5-5,TRBJ1-1,CASSTHPVGSGTEAFF,TGTGCCAGCAGCACTCACCCCGTCGGGAGCGGCACTGAAGCTTTCTTT
NA,NA,TRBV10-2,TRBJ2-7,CARNRDYYEQYF,TGCGCCAGAAACAGGGACTACTACGAGCAGTACTTC
TRBD1,NA,TRBV5-8,TRBJ2-7,CATPPPGQGALGSYEQYF,TGTGCCACCCCGCCGCCGGGACAGGGGGCCCTAGGCTCCTACGAGCAGTACTTC
NA,once,TRBV9,TRBJ1-2,CASSVETEVDGYTF,TGTGCCAGCAGCGTAGAAACAGAAGTGGATGGCTACACCTTC
NA,NA,TRBV5-4,TRBJ2-3,CASSPRGQFSDTQYF,TGTGCCAGCAGCCCCCGTGGGCAGTTTTCAGATACGCAGTATTTT
TRBD1,NA,TRBV12-3/TRBV12-4,TRBJ2-1,CASSRQGYEQFF,TGTGCCAGCAGTAGACAGGGGTATGAGCAGTTCTTC
NA,NA,TRBV19,TRBJ1-5,CASRIVGINNQPQHF,TGTGCCAGTAGGATAGTCGGTATAAATAATCAGCCCCAGCATTTT
NA,NA,TRBV9,TRBJ1-4,CASSVGRQGSEKLFF,TGTGCCAGCAGCGTGGGGCGGCAGGGAAGTGAAAAACTGTTTTTT
NA,NA,TRBV4-1,TRBJ1-2,CASSQEGAYGYTF,TGCGCCAGCAGCCAAGAAGGGGCATATGGCTACACCTTC
NA,NA,TRBV2,TRBJ1-1,CASTGRGNTEAFF,TGTGCCAGCACAGGGAGGGGGAACACTGAAGCTTTCTTT
NA,NA,TRBV11-2,TRBJ2-6,CASSPNVYVLTF,TGTGCCAGCAGCCCCAACGTTTACGTCCTGACTTTC
NA,NA,TRBV9,TRBJ2-1,CASSVEVVGGREQFF,TGTGCCAGCAGCGTAGAGGTGGTGGGGGGGCGTGAGCAGTTCTTC
NA,NA,TRBV5-4,TRBJ1-1,CASSLDPMNTEAFF,TGTGCCAGCAGCTTGGATCCGATGAACACTGAAGCTTTCTTT
TRBD1,NA,TRBV11-2,TRBJ1-2,CASSLGDRYYTF,TGTGCCAGCAGCTTAGGGGACAGATACTACACCTTC
TRBD1,NA,TRBV18,TRBJ1-2,CASSLEPGQGPYGYTF,TGTGCCAGCTCCCTAGAACCGGGACAGGGGCCGTATGGCTACACCTTC
NA,NA,TRBV7-2,TRBJ1-1,CASSLRLTEAFF,TGTGCCAGCAGCTTACGGCTCACTGAAGCTTTCTTT
NA,NA,TRBV5-1,TRBJ2-5,CASSLVVLQGEETQYF,TGCGCCAGCAGCTTGGTGGTATTACAGGGAGAGGAGACCCAGTACTTC
TRBD1,NA,TRBV15,TRBJ1-1,CATSRPGQGRLQAFF,TGTGCCACCAGCAGACCGGGACAGGGGAGGCTTCAGGCTTTCTTT
NA,NA,TRBV2,TRBJ2-2,CASRGRGQERTGELFF,TGTGCCAGCAGGGGAAGGGGACAAGAGAGAACCGGGGAGCTGTTTTTT
NA,NA,TRBV9,TRBJ2-3,CASSDALLTGPSTDTQYF,TGTGCCAGCAGCGATGCCCTCTTGACGGGGCCTAGCACAGATACGCAGTATTTT
NA,NA,TRBV10-3,TRBJ1-2,CAISESGVGGYTF,TGTGCCATCAGTGAGTCAGGGGTTGGTGGCTACACCTTC
NA,NA,TRBV5-6,TRBJ1-1,CASSTGHRNTEAFF,TGTGCCAGCAGCACGGGACACCGAAACACTGAAGCTTTCTTT
NA,NA,TRBV10-3,TRBJ1-2,CAISARGYGYTF,TGTGCCATCAGTGCACGGGGCTATGGCTACACCTTC
TRBD1,few,TRBV3-1/TRBV3-2,TRBJ2-5,CASSGQGARETQYF,TGTGCCAGCAGCGGTCAGGGGGCGAGGGAGACCCAGTACTTC
TRBD1,NA,TRBV24-1,TRBJ1-5,CATGDRGESNQPQHF,TGTGCCACCGGTGACAGGGGAGAAAGCAATCAGCCCCAGCATTTT
NA,NA,TRBV7-9,TRBJ1-5,CASSRGDSRRWQPQHF,TGTGCCAGCAGCCGGGGGGACTCCCGTCGGTGGCAGCCCCAGCATTTT
NA,NA,TRBV6-5,TRBJ1-1,CASSYAWDTEAFF,TGTGCCAGCAGTTATGCCTGGGACACTGAAGCTTTCTTT
TRBD1,few,TRBV18,TRBJ2-7,CASSPESAGTGGIEQYF,TGTGCCAGCTCTCCTGAATCGGCCGGGACAGGGGGAATCGAGCAGTACTTC
NA,NA,TRBV5-1,TRBJ2-2,CASSFGLRTTGELFF,TGCGCCAGCAGCTTCGGCCTAAGGACGACCGGGGAGCTGTTTTTT
TRBD2,NA,TRBV12-3/TRBV12-4,TRBJ2-1,CASSRGLADEQFF,TGTGCCAGCAGCCGGGGACTAGCCGATGAGCAGTTCTTC
NA,NA,TRBV9,TRBJ1-6,CASSVRESSYNSPLHF,TGTGCCAGCAGCGTTCGGGAGAGCTCCTATAATTCACCCCTCCACTTT
TRBD1,few,TRBV4-3,TRBJ1-6,CASRDTGAANSPLHF,TGCGCCAGCAGAGACACAGGGGCAGCTAATTCACCCCTCCACTTT
NA,NA,TRBV5-4,TRBJ1-1,CASSSYQMNTEAFF,TGTGCCAGCAGCTCCTACCAAATGAACACTGAAGCTTTCTTT
TRBD2,NA,TRBV4-3,TRBJ2-3,CASSQDSIAGSPDTQYF,TGCGCCAGCAGCCAAGATAGTATAGCGGGGAGCCCAGATACGCAGTATTTT
NA,NA,TRBV30,TRBJ1-6,CALTDSNSYNSPLHF,TGTGCCTTAACCGACAGTAACTCCTATAATTCACCCCTCCACTTT
TRBD1,NA,TRBV5-6,TRBJ1-3,CASSFPSGGSSGNTIYF,TGTGCCAGCAGCTTCCCTTCAGGGGGAAGCTCTGGAAACACCATATATTTT
NA,NA,TRBV5-6,TRBJ1-6,CASSLGVSPLHF,TGTGCCAGCAGCCTAGGGGTTTCACCCCTCCACTTT
TRBD1,NA,TRBV4-3,TRBJ2-1,CASSQDRTGALPYNEQFF,TGCGCCAGCAGCCAAGACCGGACAGGGGCTCTACCCTACAATGAGCAGTTCTTC
NA,NA,TRBV7-6,TRBJ1-2,CASSLVEGGFYGYTF,TGTGCCAGCAGCTTAGTCGAGGGGGGTTTTTATGGCTACACCTTC
NA,NA,TRBV5-4,TRBJ2-5,CASSLKVGGGEETQYF,TGTGCCAGCAGCTTGAAAGTCGGGGGCGGGGAGGAGACCCAGTACTTC
NA,NA,TRBV18,TRBJ1-3,CASSPDGVQLSGNTIYF,TGTGCCAGCTCACCAGACGGGGTCCAGCTCTCTGGAAACACCATATATTTT
TRBD1,NA,TRBV7-9,TRBJ2-7,CASSVVGGQGYEQYF,TGTGCCAGCAGCGTGGTCGGGGGACAGGGATACGAGCAGTACTTC